The clone carrying this TCR beta chain turned up a few times. A junction end diverges from the germline sequence, so it may reflect a read error. The library was built from approximately 400 ng RNA with molecular barcoded adaptors for alpha/delta and beta/gamma chains. TCRdb reprocessed the reads with MiXCR, giving one entry per CDR3 protein. The top ten clones hold 38% of a sample with tens of thousands of distinct CDR3 sequences, around 15% of them seen once. The data were obtained in a study of read filtering for tumor transcriptome and immune sequencing. In the study overall: Transcriptome libraries were built from DNase-treated RNA.

The CDR3 is 13 residues long. Germline V gene sequence: CDR1 DFQATT, CDR2 SNEGSKA (reference sequence). At the time of active disease, bone marrow was collected from every patient. The material sequenced was a population of CD138-negative cells sorted from bone marrow. The chain uses TRBV20-1 and TRBJ2-1; 8 bases are shared with TRBD2. This receptor was identified in a donor at least 40 years old with multiple myeloma. CDR3 bases: TGCAGTGCTGGAGTAGCGGGGTACAACGAGCAGTTCTTC. It encodes CSAGVAGYNEQFF.